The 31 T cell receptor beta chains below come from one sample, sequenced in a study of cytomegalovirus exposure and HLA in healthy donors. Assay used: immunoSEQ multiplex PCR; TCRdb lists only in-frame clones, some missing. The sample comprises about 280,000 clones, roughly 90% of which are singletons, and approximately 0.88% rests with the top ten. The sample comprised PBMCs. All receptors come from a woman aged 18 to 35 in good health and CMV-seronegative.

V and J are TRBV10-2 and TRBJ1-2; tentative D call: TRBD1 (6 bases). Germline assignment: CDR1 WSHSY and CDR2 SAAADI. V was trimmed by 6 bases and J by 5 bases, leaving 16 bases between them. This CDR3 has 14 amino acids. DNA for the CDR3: TGCGCCAGCAGCGGCGGACAGCCACAATATGGCTACACCTTC. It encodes CASSGGQPQYGYTF.

The CDR3 DNA is TGTGCCAGCAGCTTCTTAGCGGACTCCTACGAGCAGTACTTC. The encoded protein is CASSFLADSYEQYF. The chain carries TRBV5-6 and TRBJ2-7; possible D gene TRBD2, 6 bases. Germline CDR1 and CDR2: SGHDT and YYEEEE. Between the trimmed V and J ends, which lost 2 bases and 0 bases, there was a span of 9 bases. The CDR3 is 14 residues long.

This chain's CDR3 is CAISSRTGGAYEQYF. The CDR3 bases are TGTGCCATCAGTTCCCGGACAGGGGGGGCCTACGAGCAGTACTTC. The V gene is TRBV10-3, the J gene TRBJ2-7; 10 nucleotides agree with TRBD1. The germline gives CDR1 ENHRY, CDR2 SYGVKD. V trimming: 5 bases; J trimming: 2 bases; junction bases outside the gene matches: 6. CDR3 length equals 15 residues.

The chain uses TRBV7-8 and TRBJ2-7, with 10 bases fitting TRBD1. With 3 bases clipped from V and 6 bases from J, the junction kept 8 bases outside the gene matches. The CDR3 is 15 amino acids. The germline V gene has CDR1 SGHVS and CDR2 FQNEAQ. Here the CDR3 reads CASSFPGQGTLEQYF. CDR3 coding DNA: TGTGCCAGCAGCTTCCCGGGACAGGGGACCCTCGAGCAGTACTTC.

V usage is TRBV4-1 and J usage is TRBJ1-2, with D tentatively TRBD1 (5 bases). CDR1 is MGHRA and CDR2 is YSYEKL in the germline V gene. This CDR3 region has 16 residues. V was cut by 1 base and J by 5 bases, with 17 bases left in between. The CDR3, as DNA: TGCGCCAGCAGCCAAGCTAACCGGGGGTACTATTATGGCTACACCTTC. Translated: CASSQANRGYYYGYTF.

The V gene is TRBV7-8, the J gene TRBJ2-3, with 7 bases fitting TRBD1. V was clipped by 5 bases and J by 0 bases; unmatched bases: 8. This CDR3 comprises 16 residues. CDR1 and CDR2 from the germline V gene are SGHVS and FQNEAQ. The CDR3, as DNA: TGTGCCAGCAGCGCAGAGACAGGGCGGAGCACAGATACGCAGTATTTT. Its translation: CASSAETGRSTDTQYF.

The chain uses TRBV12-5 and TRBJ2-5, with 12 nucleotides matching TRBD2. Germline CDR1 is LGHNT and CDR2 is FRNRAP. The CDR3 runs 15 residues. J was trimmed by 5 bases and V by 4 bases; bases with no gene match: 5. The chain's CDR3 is CASGSLAGGPETQYF. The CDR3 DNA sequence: TGTGCTAGTGGTTCCCTAGCGGGAGGGCCGGAGACCCAGTACTTC.

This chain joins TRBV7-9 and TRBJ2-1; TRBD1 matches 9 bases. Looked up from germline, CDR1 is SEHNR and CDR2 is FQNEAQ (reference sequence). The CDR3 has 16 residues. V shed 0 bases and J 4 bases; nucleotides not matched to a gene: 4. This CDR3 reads CASSLAPGQGYNEQFF. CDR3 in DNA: TGTGCCAGCAGCTTAGCGCCGGGACAGGGATACAATGAGCAGTTCTTC.

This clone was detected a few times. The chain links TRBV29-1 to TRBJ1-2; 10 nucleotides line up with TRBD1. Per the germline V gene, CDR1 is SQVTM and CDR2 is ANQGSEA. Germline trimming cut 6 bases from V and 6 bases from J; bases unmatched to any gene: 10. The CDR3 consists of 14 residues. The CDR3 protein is CSVRRPGTGDGYTF. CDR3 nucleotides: TGCAGCGTCAGGAGGCCCGGGACAGGGGATGGCTACACCTTC. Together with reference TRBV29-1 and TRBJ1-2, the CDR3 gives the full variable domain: SAVISQKPSRDICQRGTSLTIQCQVDSQVTMMFWYRQQPGQSLTLIATANQGSEATYESGFVIDKFPISRPNLTFSTLTVSNMSPEDSSIYLCSVRRPGTGDGYTFGSGTRLTVV.

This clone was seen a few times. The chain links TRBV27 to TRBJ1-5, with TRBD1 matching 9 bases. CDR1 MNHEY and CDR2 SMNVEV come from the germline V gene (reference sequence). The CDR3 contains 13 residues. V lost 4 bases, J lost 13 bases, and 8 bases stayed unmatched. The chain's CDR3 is CASSSSRDREQHF. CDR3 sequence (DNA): TGTGCCAGCAGTTCGTCCCGGGACAGGGAACAGCATTTT.

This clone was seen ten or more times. The CDR3 DNA follows: TGTGCCAGCAGCTTGGTGGCAGCTAACTATGGCTACACCTTC. Its translation: CASSLVAANYGYTF. The V call is TRBV5-8, the J call TRBJ1-2, with D uncertain. The length of the CDR3 is 14 residues. V was trimmed by 0 bases and J by 0 bases, leaving 6 bases between them. Germline lookup yields CDR1 SGHTS and CDR2 YDEGEE.

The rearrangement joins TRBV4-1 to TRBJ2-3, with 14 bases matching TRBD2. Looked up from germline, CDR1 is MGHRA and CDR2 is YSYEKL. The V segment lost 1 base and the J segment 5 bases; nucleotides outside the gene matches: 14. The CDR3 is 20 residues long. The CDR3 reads CASSQVDPGLAGVGGDTQYF. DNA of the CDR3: TGCGCCAGCAGCCAAGTCGATCCGGGACTAGCGGGAGTAGGAGGAGATACGCAGTATTTT.

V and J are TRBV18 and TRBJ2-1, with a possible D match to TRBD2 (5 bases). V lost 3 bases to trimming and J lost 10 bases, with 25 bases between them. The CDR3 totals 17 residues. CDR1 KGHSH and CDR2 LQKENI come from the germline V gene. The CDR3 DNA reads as TGTGCCAGCTCACCGGCCTCAGCTAGCTGGACCACGGCAGAGCAGTTCTTC. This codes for CASSPASASWTTAEQFF.

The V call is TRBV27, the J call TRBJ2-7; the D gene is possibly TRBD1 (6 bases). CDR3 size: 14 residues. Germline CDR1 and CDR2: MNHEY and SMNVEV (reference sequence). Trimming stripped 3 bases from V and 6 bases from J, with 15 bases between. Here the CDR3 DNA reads TGTGCCAGCAGTTTTAGGCAGGGGTCGGGCGAGCAGTACTTC. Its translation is CASSFRQGSGEQYF.

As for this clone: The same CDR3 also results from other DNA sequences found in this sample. CDR3: CSAPSGYEQYF. For the CDR3, the DNA is TGCAGTGCCCCGAGTGGTTACGAGCAGTACTTC. The rearrangement joins TRBV20-1 to TRBJ2-7; D is ambiguous. The V and J ends lost 6 bases and 4 bases respectively, with 10 bases between them. The CDR3 runs 11 residues. Germline V CDR1 and CDR2: DFQATT, SNEGSKA (reference sequence).

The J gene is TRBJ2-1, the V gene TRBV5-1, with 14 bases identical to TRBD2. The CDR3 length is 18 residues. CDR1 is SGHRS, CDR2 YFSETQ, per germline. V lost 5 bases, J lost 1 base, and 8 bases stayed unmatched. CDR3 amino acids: CASRSGLAGGQSYNEQFF. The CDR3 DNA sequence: TGCGCCAGCAGATCCGGACTAGCGGGAGGCCAATCCTACAATGAGCAGTTCTTC.

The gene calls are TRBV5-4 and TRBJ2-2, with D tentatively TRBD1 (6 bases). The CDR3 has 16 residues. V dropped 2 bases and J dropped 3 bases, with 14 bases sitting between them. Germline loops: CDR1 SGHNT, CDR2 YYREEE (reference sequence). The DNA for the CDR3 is TGTGCCAGCAGCTTTGAGGGGACAACTCACACCGGGGAGCTGTTTTTT. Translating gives CASSFEGTTHTGELFF.

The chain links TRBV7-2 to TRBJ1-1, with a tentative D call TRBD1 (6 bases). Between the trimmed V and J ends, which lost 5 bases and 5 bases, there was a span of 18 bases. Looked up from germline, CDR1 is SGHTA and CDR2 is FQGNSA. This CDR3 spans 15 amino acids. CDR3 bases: TGTGCCAGCAGCACCCAGGGGCTGGCAGGTACTGAAGCTTTCTTT. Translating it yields CASSTQGLAGTEAFF. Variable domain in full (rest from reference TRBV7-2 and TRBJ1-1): GAGVSQSPSNKVTEKGKDVELRCDPISGHTALYWYRQSLGQGLEFLIYFQGNSAPDKSGLPSDRFSAERTGGSVSTLTIQRTQQEDSAVYLCASSTQGLAGTEAFFGQGTRLTVV.

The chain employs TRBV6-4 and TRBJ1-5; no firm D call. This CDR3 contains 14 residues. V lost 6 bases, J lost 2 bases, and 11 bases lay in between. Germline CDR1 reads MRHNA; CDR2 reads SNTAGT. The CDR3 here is CASSGEAGNQPQHF. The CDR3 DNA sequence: TGTGCCAGCAGCGGGGAGGCAGGCAATCAGCCCCAGCATTTT.

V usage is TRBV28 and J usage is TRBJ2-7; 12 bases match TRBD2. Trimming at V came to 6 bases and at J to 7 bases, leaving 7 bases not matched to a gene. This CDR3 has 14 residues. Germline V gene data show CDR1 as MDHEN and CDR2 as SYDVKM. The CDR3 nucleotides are TGTGCCAGCAGCCGACTAGCGGGAGTTAAGGAGCAGTACTTC. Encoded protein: CASSRLAGVKEQYF.

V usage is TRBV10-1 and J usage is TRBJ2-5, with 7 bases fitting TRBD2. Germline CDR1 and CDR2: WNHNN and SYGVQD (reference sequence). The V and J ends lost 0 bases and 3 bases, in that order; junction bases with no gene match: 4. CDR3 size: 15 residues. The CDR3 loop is CASSESIGGKETQYF. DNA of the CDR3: TGCGCCAGCAGTGAGTCTATCGGGGGGAAAGAGACCCAGTACTTC.

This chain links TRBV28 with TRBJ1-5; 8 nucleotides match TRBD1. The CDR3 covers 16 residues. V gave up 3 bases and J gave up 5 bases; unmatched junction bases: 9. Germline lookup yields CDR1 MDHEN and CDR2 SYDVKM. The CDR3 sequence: CASSFPGQGADQPQHF. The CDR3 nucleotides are TGTGCCAGCAGTTTCCCCGGGCAGGGGGCAGATCAGCCCCAGCATTTT.

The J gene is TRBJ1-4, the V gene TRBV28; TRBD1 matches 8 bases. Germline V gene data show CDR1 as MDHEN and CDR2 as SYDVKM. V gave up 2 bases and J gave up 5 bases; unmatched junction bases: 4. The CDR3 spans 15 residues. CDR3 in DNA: TGTGCCAGCAGTTTACGGGGACAGGAGAATGAAAAACTGTTTTTT. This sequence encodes CASSLRGQENEKLFF. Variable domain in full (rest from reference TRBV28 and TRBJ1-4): DVKVTQSSRYLVKRTGEKVFLECVQDMDHENMFWYRQDPGLGLRLIYFSYDVKMKEKGDIPEGYSVSREKKERFSLILESASTNQTSMYLCASSLRGQENEKLFFGSGTQLSVL.

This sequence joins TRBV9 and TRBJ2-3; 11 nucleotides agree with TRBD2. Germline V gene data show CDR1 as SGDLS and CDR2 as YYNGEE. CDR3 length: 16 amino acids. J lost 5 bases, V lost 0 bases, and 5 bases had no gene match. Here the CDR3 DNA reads TGTGCCAGCAGCGTAGGCTTAGCGGGAGGGGGAGATACGCAGTATTTT. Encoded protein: CASSVGLAGGGDTQYF. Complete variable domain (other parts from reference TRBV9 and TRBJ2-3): DSGVTQTPKHLITATGQRVTLRCSPRSGDLSVYWYQQSLDQGLQFLIQYYNGEERAKGNILERFSAQQFPDLHSELNLSSLELGDSALYFCASSVGLAGGGDTQYFGPGTRLTVL.

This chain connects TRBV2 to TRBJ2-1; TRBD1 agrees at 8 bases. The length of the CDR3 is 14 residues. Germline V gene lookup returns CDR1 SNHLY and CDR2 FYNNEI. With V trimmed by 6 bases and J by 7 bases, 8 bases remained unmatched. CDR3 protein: CASRYGTGPNEQFF. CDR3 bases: TGTGCCAGCAGATACGGGACAGGACCAAATGAGCAGTTCTTC.

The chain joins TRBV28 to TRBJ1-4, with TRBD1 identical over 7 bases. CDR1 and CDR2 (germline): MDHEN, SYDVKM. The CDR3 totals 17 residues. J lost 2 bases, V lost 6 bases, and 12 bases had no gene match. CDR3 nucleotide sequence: TGTGCCAGCAGCAGTTCATACAACAGGGGCACTAATGAAAAACTGTTTTTT. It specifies CASSSSYNRGTNEKLFF.

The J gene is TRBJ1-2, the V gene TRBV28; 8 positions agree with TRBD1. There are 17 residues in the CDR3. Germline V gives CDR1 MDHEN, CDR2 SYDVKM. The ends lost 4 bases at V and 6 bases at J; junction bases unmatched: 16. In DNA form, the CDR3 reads TGTGCCAGCAGTTCAGTACAGGGGGGGGCGTTGTTGGATGGCTACACCTTC. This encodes CASSSVQGGALLDGYTF.

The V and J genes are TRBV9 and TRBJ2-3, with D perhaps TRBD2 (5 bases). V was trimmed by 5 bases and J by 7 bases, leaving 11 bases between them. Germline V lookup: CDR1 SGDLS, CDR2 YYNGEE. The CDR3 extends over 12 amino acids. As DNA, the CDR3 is TGTGCCAGCAGTCCCGGACTCTATACGCAGTATTTT. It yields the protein CASSPGLYTQYF.

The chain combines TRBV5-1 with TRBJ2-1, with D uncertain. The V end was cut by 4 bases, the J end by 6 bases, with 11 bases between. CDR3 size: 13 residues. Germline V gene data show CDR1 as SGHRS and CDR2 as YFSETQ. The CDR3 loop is CASSPQVRNEQFF. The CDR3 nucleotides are TGCGCCAGCAGCCCTCAGGTTCGCAATGAGCAGTTCTTC.

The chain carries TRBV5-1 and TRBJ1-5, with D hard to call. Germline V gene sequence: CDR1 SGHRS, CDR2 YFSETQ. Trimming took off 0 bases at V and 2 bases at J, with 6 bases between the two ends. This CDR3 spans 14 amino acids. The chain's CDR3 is CASSLVSGNQPQHF. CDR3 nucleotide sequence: TGCGCCAGCAGCTTGGTTAGTGGCAATCAGCCCCAGCATTTT.

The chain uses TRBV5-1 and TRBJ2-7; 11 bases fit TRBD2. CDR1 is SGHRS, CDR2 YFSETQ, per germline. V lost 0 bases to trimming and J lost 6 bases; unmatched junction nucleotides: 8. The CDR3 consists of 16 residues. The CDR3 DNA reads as TGCGCCAGCAGCTTGGTATTGACTAGCGGGATAGGCGAGCAGTACTTC. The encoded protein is CASSLVLTSGIGEQYF. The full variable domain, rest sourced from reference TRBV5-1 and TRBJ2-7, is KAGVTQTPRYLIKTRGQQVTLSCSPISGHRSVSWYQQTPGQGLQFLFEYFSETQRNKGNFPGRFSGRQFSNSRSEMNVSTLELGDSALYLCASSLVLTSGIGEQYFGPGTRLTVT.